Shown below are 12 T cell receptor beta chains from a single sample sequenced in a study of preoperative IRX-2 immunotherapy in early breast cancer. The sample's treatment: preoperative locoregional IRX-2 cytokine immunotherapy. Clones were read by immunoSEQ multiplex PCR, and TCRdb kept only the in-frame ones, dropping some. The sample includes approximately 28,000 clones, 82% of them seen just once. The sample here was taken from a patient treated with IRX-2 immunotherapy. The receptors shown here come from a human donor with breast cancer.

The chain is built from TRBV11-3 and TRBJ2-5; 16 positions agree with TRBD2. Trimming cost V 5 bases and J 0 bases; bases outside gene matches: 6. The CDR3 loop spans 18 amino acids. Germline values: CDR1 SGHNT, CDR2 YENEEA. This CDR3 is CASSRGTSGGGYQETQYF. The CDR3 bases are TGTGCCAGCAGCCGCGGGACTAGCGGGGGGGGGTACCAAGAGACCCAGTACTTC. The full variable domain, completed using reference TRBV11-3 and TRBJ2-5, is EAGVVQSPRYKIIEKKQPVAFWCNPISGHNTLYWYLQNLGQGPELLIRYENEEAVDDSQLPKDRFSAERLKGVDSTLKIQPAELGDSAVYLCASSRGTSGGGYQETQYFGPGTRLLVL.

The CDR3 protein is CASSYRTGDTEAFF. The CDR3 DNA reads TGTGCCAGCAGTTATCGGACAGGGGACACTGAAGCTTTCTTT. The chain has TRBV11-3 and TRBJ1-1; 9 bases agree with TRBD1. The junction had 5 bases not matched to a gene; V was cut back by 6 bases and J by 3 bases. CDR1 and CDR2 (germline): SGHNT, YENEEA. The CDR3 is 14 residues long.

This chain joins TRBV18 and TRBJ1-5; D possibly corresponds to TRBD1 (6 bases). Germline CDR1 KGHSH, CDR2 LQKENI. This CDR3 comprises 15 residues. V was clipped by 5 bases and J by 0 bases, with 11 bases between them. The CDR3 is CASSRTEVSNQPQHF. CDR3 in DNA: TGTGCCAGCTCAAGGACAGAAGTTAGCAATCAGCCCCAGCATTTT.

The chain employs TRBV27 and TRBJ1-2; tentative D call: TRBD1 (6 bases). The length of the CDR3 is 15 residues. The V gene lost 4 bases and the J gene lost 6 bases, with 18 bases spanning the gap. The germline V gene has CDR1 MNHEY and CDR2 SMNVEV (reference sequence). This CDR3 is CASSSPGRGFDGYTF. The CDR3 bases are TGTGCCAGCAGTTCCCCGGGCAGGGGATTTGATGGCTACACCTTC.

The chain is built from TRBV19 and TRBJ1-1; TRBD1 aligns across 7 bases. CDR1 is LNHDA and CDR2 is SQIVND in the germline V gene (reference sequence). The CDR3 loop spans 14 amino acids. The V gene end was trimmed by 10 bases and the J gene end by 4 bases; junction bases not matched to a gene: 12. The chain's CDR3 is CATKGVSGGTEAFF. DNA for the CDR3: TGTGCCACCAAAGGGGTTTCAGGGGGCACTGAAGCTTTCTTT.

V and J are TRBV9 and TRBJ1-2, with TRBD1 matching over 8 bases. The germline gives CDR1 SGDLS, CDR2 YYNGEE. The V gene end was trimmed by 5 bases and the J gene end by 4 bases; junction bases not matched to a gene: 13. The CDR3 spans 16 residues. CDR3 DNA sequence: TGTGCCAGCAGTGGAGAAACCACGACAGGGGCCTATGGCTACACCTTC. As protein: CASSGETTTGAYGYTF.

The genes are TRBV28 and TRBJ1-2, with D unclear. V was shortened by 6 bases and J by 0 bases, with 5 bases between the two germline ends. Germline values: CDR1 MDHEN, CDR2 SYDVKM. This CDR3 has 12 residues. CDR3 in DNA: TGTGCCAGCAGCCCCCCTAACTATGGCTACACCTTC. It encodes CASSPPNYGYTF.

The chain carries TRBV6-8 and TRBJ1-1; D is unclear. The CDR3 extends over 12 amino acids. V was pared by 7 bases and J by 3 bases, with 9 bases between. CDR1 and CDR2 (germline): MNHGY, SAAAGT. CDR3 in DNA: TGTGCCAGCAAGGCAGGTTACACTGAAGCTTTCTTT. Encoded protein: CASKAGYTEAFF.

This clone was seen only once. The rearrangement uses TRBV6-8 and TRBJ1-4; D gene unclear. This CDR3 region has 15 residues. With 6 bases removed from V and 5 bases from J, the gap between germline ends came to 16 bases. The germline V gene has CDR1 MNHGY and CDR2 SAAAGT. CDR3 residues: CASSRLATGNEKLFF. The CDR3 DNA is TGTGCCAGCAGCCGCCTCGCCACGGGAAATGAAAAACTGTTTTTT.

The chain has TRBV6-8 and TRBJ1-5; no clear D. V was clipped by 8 bases and J by 2 bases, with 13 bases between them. The CDR3 has 14 amino acids. Germline V gene lookup returns CDR1 MNHGY and CDR2 SAAAGT. The CDR3 nucleotides read TGTGCCAGCTCATTAGAAAAGGGCAATCAGCCCCAGCATTTT. Its protein is CASSLEKGNQPQHF.

This chain joins TRBV19 and TRBJ2-7, with 7 bases that match TRBD1. The CDR3 loop spans 14 amino acids. Germline lookup yields CDR1 LNHDA and CDR2 SQIVND (reference sequence). The V gene end was trimmed by 6 bases and the J gene end by 0 bases; junction bases not matched to a gene: 5. CDR3 DNA: TGTGCCAGTAGGCCAGGGGGAAGCTCCTACGAGCAGTACTTC. Translated, it gives CASRPGGSSYEQYF.

This CDR3 reads CASSLGPVSYEQYF. CDR3 DNA sequence: TGTGCCAGCAGCTTGGGACCCGTCTCCTACGAGCAGTACTTC. J is TRBJ2-7 and V is TRBV11-3; possibly TRBD1 or TRBD2 for D (5 bases each). V was pared by 3 bases and J by 0 bases, with 9 bases between. Germline values: CDR1 SGHNT, CDR2 YENEEA. CDR3 length equals 14 residues. The variable domain in full, with the rest retrieved from reference TRBV11-3 and TRBJ2-7, is EAGVVQSPRYKIIEKKQPVAFWCNPISGHNTLYWYLQNLGQGPELLIRYENEEAVDDSQLPKDRFSAERLKGVDSTLKIQPAELGDSAVYLCASSLGPVSYEQYFGPGTRLTVT.